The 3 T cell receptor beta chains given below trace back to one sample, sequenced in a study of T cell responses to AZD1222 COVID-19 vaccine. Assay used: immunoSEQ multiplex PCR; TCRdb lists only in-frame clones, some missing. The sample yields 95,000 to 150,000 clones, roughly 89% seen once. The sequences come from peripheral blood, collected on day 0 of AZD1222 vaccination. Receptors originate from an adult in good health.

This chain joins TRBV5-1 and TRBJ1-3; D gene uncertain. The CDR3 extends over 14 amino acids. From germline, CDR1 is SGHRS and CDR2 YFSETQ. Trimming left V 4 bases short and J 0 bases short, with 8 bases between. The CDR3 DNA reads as TGCGCCAGCAGCCCTCAGGTCTCTGGAAACACCATATATTTT. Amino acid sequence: CASSPQVSGNTIYF.

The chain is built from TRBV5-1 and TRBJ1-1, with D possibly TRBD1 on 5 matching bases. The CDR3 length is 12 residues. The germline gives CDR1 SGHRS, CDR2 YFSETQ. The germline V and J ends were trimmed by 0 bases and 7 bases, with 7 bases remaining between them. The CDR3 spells CASSLGDSEAFF. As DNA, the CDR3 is TGCGCCAGCAGCTTGGGTGACAGTGAAGCTTTCTTT.

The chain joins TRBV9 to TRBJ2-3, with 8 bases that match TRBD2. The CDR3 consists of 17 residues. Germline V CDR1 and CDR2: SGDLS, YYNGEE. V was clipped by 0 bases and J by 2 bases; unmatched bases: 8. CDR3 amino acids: CASSVAWSGGYTDTQYF. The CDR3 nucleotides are TGTGCCAGCAGCGTAGCTTGGAGCGGGGGTTACACAGATACGCAGTATTTT.